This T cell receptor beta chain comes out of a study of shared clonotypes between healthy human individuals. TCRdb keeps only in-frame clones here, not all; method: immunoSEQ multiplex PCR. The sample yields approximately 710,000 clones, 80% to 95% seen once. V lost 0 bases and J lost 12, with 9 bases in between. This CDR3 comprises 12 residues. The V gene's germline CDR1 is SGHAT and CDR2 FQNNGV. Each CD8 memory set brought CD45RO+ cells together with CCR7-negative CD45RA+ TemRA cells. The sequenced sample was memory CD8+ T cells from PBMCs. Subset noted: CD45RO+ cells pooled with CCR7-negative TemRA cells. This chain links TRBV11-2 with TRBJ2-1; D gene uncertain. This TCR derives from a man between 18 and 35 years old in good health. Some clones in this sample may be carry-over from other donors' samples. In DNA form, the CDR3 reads TGTGCCAGCAGCTTAGAATCCAGCTTGCAGTTCTTC. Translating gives CASSLESSLQFF.